These T cell receptor beta chains were read from a single sample in a study of shared clonotypes between healthy human individuals. Some clones are missing from TCRdb's copy, which holds only in-frame ones; the method was immunoSEQ multiplex PCR. The sample has some 2 million clones; about 95% are singletons. The sample taken for sequencing was naive CD8+ T cells sorted from blood. The source is a man younger than 35 in good health. The CDR3 runs from the conserved cysteine through the conserved F or W. Fields, in order: clone size, D gene, V gene, J gene, CDR3 DNA, CDR3 protein. D genes are given only for firm matches. Only some rows state a clone size, as once, few, many or a class for expanded clones.

size: .
D: .
V: TRBV28
J: TRBJ2-7
DNA: TGTGCCAGCAGTTTAGTTGGGGGAACCTACGAGCAGTACTTC
CDR3: CASSLVGGTYEQYF

size: .
D: .
V: TRBV29-1
J: TRBJ2-7
DNA: TGCAGCGTTGAAGAATGGGTGGCAGGGGCATCCTACGAGCAGTACTTC
CDR3: CSVEEWVAGASYEQYF

size: .
D: .
V: TRBV2
J: TRBJ2-1
DNA: TGTGCCAGCAGTGAACCAAGGACTTCCCCATACAATGAGCAGTTCTTC
CDR3: CASSEPRTSPYNEQFF

size: .
D: .
V: TRBV4-3
J: TRBJ1-3
DNA: TGCGCCAGCAGCCAAGAGTTCCAGACCTCTGGAAACACCATATATTTT
CDR3: CASSQEFQTSGNTIYF

size: .
D: .
V: TRBV11-2
J: TRBJ1-2
DNA: TGTGCCAGCAGCTTAACAGGGCCCAACTATGGCTACACCTTC
CDR3: CASSLTGPNYGYTF

size: .
D: TRBD2
V: TRBV7-2
J: TRBJ2-3
DNA: TGTGCCAGCAGCTCACCGGGACTAGCGGGGGCGCCTAGCACAGATACGCAGTATTTT
CDR3: CASSSPGLAGAPSTDTQYF

size: .
D: TRBD2
V: TRBV29-1
J: TRBJ2-5
DNA: TGCAGCGTTGAAAACTTAGCGGGGGGAGGAGAGACCCAGTACTTC
CDR3: CSVENLAGGGETQYF

size: .
D: .
V: TRBV6-6
J: TRBJ2-1
DNA: TGTGCCAGCACCGGGACGGCCACCTACAATGAGCAGTTCTTC
CDR3: CASTGTATYNEQFF

size: .
D: .
V: TRBV14
J: TRBJ2-5
DNA: TGTGCCAGCAGCCAAGGCTCAGGGACCCAGTACTTC
CDR3: CASSQGSGTQYF

size: .
D: .
V: TRBV28
J: TRBJ2-7
DNA: TGTGCCAGCAGTTATAGCGGAAGCTCCTACGAGCAGTACTTC
CDR3: CASSYSGSSYEQYF

size: .
D: .
V: TRBV14
J: TRBJ2-7
DNA: TGTGCCAGCAGCCAAGGGGCAGGCGGGTTCTACGAGCAGTACTTC
CDR3: CASSQGAGGFYEQYF

size: .
D: TRBD1
V: TRBV5-6
J: TRBJ2-7
DNA: TGTGCCAGCAGCCTCAGAGGGGCAGGGGGTGGCGAGCAGTACTTC
CDR3: CASSLRGAGGGEQYF

size: .
D: TRBD2
V: TRBV27
J: TRBJ2-5
DNA: TGTGCCAGCAGTCCGGGGACTAGCGGGACCCAAGAGACCCAGTACTTC
CDR3: CASSPGTSGTQETQYF

size: .
D: TRBD1
V: TRBV6-1
J: TRBJ2-3
DNA: TGTGCCAGCAGTGCGGACAGGGCAGATACGCAGTATTTT
CDR3: CASSADRADTQYF

size: once
D: TRBD1
V: TRBV7-9
J: TRBJ1-2
DNA: TGTGCCAGCAGCTTAGCCGGGACAGTCTATGGCTACACCTTC
CDR3: CASSLAGTVYGYTF

size: .
D: .
V: TRBV9
J: TRBJ1-2
DNA: TGTGCCAGCAGTGCCGCCCTCTATGGCTACACCTTC
CDR3: CASSAALYGYTF

size: .
D: TRBD2
V: TRBV9
J: TRBJ2-7
DNA: TGTGCCAGCAGCGAGGGCGGGAGCTCCTACGAGCAGTACTTC
CDR3: CASSEGGSSYEQYF

size: .
D: TRBD1
V: TRBV7-2
J: TRBJ1-2
DNA: TGTGCCAGCAGCCTCCGGGCCAGGGGGATTGGCTACACCTTC
CDR3: CASSLRARGIGYTF

size: .
D: TRBD1
V: TRBV7-9
J: TRBJ2-4
DNA: TGTGCCAGCAGCCCACGACAGGGAGCCAAAAACATTCAGTACTTC
CDR3: CASSPRQGAKNIQYF

size: once
D: TRBD2
V: TRBV9
J: TRBJ2-5
DNA: TGTGCCAGCAGCGTTGGCGGGGGAGAGACCCAGTACTTC
CDR3: CASSVGGGETQYF

size: .
D: TRBD2
V: TRBV4-1
J: TRBJ2-7
DNA: TGCGCCAGCAGCCAAGGCTCCGGGACTAGCGGTTCCTACGAGCAGTACTTC
CDR3: CASSQGSGTSGSYEQYF

size: .
D: .
V: TRBV7-9
J: TRBJ2-7
DNA: TGTGCCAGCAGGCCAGGACCAGGGAGCTACGAGCAGTACTTC
CDR3: CASRPGPGSYEQYF

size: .
D: .
V: TRBV5-1
J: TRBJ2-1
DNA: TGCGCCAGCAGCGACGGGTGGCCCTCTTTCTTC
CDR3: CASSDGWPSFF

size: .
D: TRBD2
V: TRBV29-1
J: TRBJ2-1
DNA: TGCAGCCTCGAGGGGCAGCGGGAGGACTACAATGAGCAGTTCTTC
CDR3: CSLEGQREDYNEQFF

size: .
D: .
V: TRBV7-9
J: TRBJ2-2
DNA: TGTGCCAGCAGCTCGGACAGTCTTGCCTTCGCCTCGAACACCGGGGAGCTGTTTTTT
CDR3: CASSSDSLAFASNTGELFF

size: .
D: .
V: TRBV5-4
J: TRBJ2-7
DNA: TGTGCCAGCAGCTTGCAAAAGAACGAGCAGTACTTC
CDR3: CASSLQKNEQYF

size: .
D: .
V: TRBV19
J: TRBJ2-7
DNA: TGTGCCAGTAGTATAACAGGTTCCTACGAGCAGTACTTC
CDR3: CASSITGSYEQYF

size: .
D: .
V: TRBV5-1
J: TRBJ2-1
DNA: TGCGCCAGCAGCTTAGAGTTTCCCTCCTACAATGAGCAGTTCTTC
CDR3: CASSLEFPSYNEQFF

size: .
D: .
V: TRBV9
J: TRBJ2-2
DNA: TGTGCCAGTCAGGAGACGAACACCGGGGAGCTGTTTTTT
CDR3: CASQETNTGELFF

size: once
D: .
V: TRBV5-1
J: TRBJ2-7
DNA: TGCGCCAGCAGCTTGGCGCAGGGGGGCGAGCAGTACTTC
CDR3: CASSLAQGGEQYF

size: .
D: TRBD2
V: TRBV19
J: TRBJ2-1
DNA: TGTGCCAGTAGTACACTAGCGGGGAATGAGCAGTTCTTC
CDR3: CASSTLAGNEQFF

size: .
D: .
V: TRBV6-5
J: TRBJ1-1
DNA: TGTGCCAGCAGTTACTCGGGTTTGAACACTGAAGCTTTCTTT
CDR3: CASSYSGLNTEAFF

size: .
D: .
V: TRBV5-1
J: TRBJ2-7
DNA: TGCGCCAGCAGCAGGGACAACTACGAGCAGTACTTC
CDR3: CASSRDNYEQYF

size: .
D: TRBD2
V: TRBV11-2
J: TRBJ2-3
DNA: TGTGCCAGCAGCTTTAGCGGGGGGGCCACTATCACAGATACGCAGTATTTT
CDR3: CASSFSGGATITDTQYF

size: .
D: .
V: TRBV19
J: TRBJ1-1
DNA: TGTGCCAGTAGTATAAGCGGCATTATGAACACTGAAGCTTTCTTT
CDR3: CASSISGIMNTEAFF

size: .
D: .
V: TRBV7-9
J: TRBJ2-3
DNA: TGTGCCAGCAGCCCCCCGGGACAAAATACGCAGTATTTT
CDR3: CASSPPGQNTQYF

size: .
D: TRBD1
V: TRBV6-6
J: TRBJ2-3
DNA: TGTGCCAGCACCTACAGGGGTCCCCGCGGAGATACGCAGTATTTT
CDR3: CASTYRGPRGDTQYF

size: once
D: TRBD1
V: TRBV5-1
J: TRBJ1-4
DNA: TGCGCCAGCAGCTTGGACAGGGGCGATAATGAAAAACTGTTTTTT
CDR3: CASSLDRGDNEKLFF

size: .
D: .
V: TRBV6-1
J: TRBJ1-5
DNA: TGTGCCAGCACCTTTCAGTTTAACGGCTATCAGCCCCAGCATTTT
CDR3: CASTFQFNGYQPQHF

size: few
D: .
V: TRBV19
J: TRBJ2-7
DNA: TGTGCCAGTAGTATGGCAGGGGCCTACGAGCAGTACTTC
CDR3: CASSMAGAYEQYF

size: .
D: .
V: TRBV4-1
J: TRBJ2-5
DNA: TGCGCCAGCAGCCAACCGCAGGGACAAGAGACCCAGTACTTC
CDR3: CASSQPQGQETQYF

size: .
D: .
V: TRBV11-2
J: TRBJ2-5
DNA: TGTGCCAGCAGCTCCACGACAGTCCAAGAGACCCAGTACTTC
CDR3: CASSSTTVQETQYF

size: .
D: .
V: TRBV12-5
J: TRBJ2-7
DNA: TGTGCTAGTGGTTTAGAGTCCTACGAGCAGTACTTC
CDR3: CASGLESYEQYF

size: once
D: TRBD2
V: TRBV28
J: TRBJ2-5
DNA: TGTGCCAGCAGTCCTAGCGGGGGGGCAGTCGAGACCCAGTACTTC
CDR3: CASSPSGGAVETQYF

size: .
D: .
V: TRBV29-1
J: TRBJ2-3
DNA: TGCAGCATGGTGATTCTTAGCACAGATACGCAGTATTTT
CDR3: CSMVILSTDTQYF

size: .
D: TRBD2
V: TRBV10-2
J: TRBJ2-3
DNA: TGCGCCAGCAGTGAGAGTCTAGCGGGAGAATCAGATACGCAGTATTTT
CDR3: CASSESLAGESDTQYF

size: .
D: .
V: TRBV10-3
J: TRBJ2-7
DNA: TGTGCCATCGGAAGGGTGGGATCCAGCTCCTACGAGCAGTACTTC
CDR3: CAIGRVGSSSYEQYF

size: .
D: TRBD1
V: TRBV11-3
J: TRBJ2-7
DNA: TGTGCCAGCAGCTGGACAGGGACAAGCGAGCAGTACTTC
CDR3: CASSWTGTSEQYF